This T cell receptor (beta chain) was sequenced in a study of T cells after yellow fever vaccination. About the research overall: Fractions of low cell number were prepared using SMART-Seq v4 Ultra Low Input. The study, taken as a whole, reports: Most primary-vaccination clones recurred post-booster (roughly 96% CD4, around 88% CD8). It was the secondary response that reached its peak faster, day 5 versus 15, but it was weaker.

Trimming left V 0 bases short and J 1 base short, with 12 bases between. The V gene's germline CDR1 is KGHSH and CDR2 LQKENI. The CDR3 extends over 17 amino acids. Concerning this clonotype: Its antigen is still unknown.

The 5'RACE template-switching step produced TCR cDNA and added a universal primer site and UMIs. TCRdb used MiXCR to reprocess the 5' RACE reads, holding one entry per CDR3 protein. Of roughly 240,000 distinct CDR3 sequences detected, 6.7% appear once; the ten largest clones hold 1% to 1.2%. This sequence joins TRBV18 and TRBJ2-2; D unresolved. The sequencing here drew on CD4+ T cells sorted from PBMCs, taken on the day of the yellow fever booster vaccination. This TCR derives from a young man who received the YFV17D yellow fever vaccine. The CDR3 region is CASSPPGFALNTGELFF. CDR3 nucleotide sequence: TGTGCCAGCTCACCACCAGGCTTTGCCCTGAACACCGGGGAGCTGTTTTTT.